This entry lists 5 T cell receptor beta chains sequenced from one sample in a study of OX40 agonist ivuxolimab in advanced cancers. Assay: immunoSEQ multiplex PCR; the TCRdb copy retains only in-frame clones and omits some. Among more than 75,000 clones, roughly 85% were seen once, and the ten largest hold around 0.21%. This specimen consisted of CD4+ or CD8+ T cells sorted from blood, obtained in a trial of the OX40 agonist ivuxolimab. Source of these receptors: an adult with an advanced solid tumor such as melanoma, head and neck, liver or kidney cancer.

The chain combines TRBV6-1 with TRBJ1-5; D is unclear. Trimming removed 3 bases at V and 4 bases at J, with 1 base between. Germline V gene data show CDR1 as MNHNS and CDR2 as SASEGT. The CDR3 loop spans 11 amino acids. The CDR3 sequence: CASSENQPQHF. In DNA, the CDR3 is TGTGCCAGCAGTGAGAATCAGCCCCAGCATTTT.

The V and J genes are TRBV4-1 and TRBJ2-1, with 9 bases matching TRBD1. CDR3 length equals 15 residues. The germline CDR1 and CDR2 sequences are MGHRA and YSYEKL. J lost 9 bases, V lost 0 bases, and 6 bases had no gene match. The DNA of the CDR3 is TGCGCCAGCAGCCAAGAAGGATCGACAGGGGGTGAGCAGTTCTTC. It yields the protein CASSQEGSTGGEQFF.

This clone was recorded a few times. The rearrangement links TRBV2 to TRBJ1-3; D might be TRBD1 (6 bases). With 5 bases removed from V and 3 bases from J, the gap between germline ends came to 14 bases. The CDR3 totals 15 residues. Germline assignment: CDR1 SNHLY and CDR2 FYNNEI. The CDR3 bases are TGTGCCAGCAGTACCCAAGGGGGGATTGGAAACACCATATATTTT. Protein sequence: CASSTQGGIGNTIYF.

This chain uses TRBV27 with TRBJ2-7; perhaps TRBD2 as D (8 bases). Trimming shortened V by 4 bases and J by 3 bases, and 28 bases separated the two germline ends. This CDR3 comprises 19 residues. The germline V gene has CDR1 MNHEY and CDR2 SMNVEV (reference sequence). The CDR3 bases are TGTGCCAGCAGTTCGGGGGGGGACAGTTATCTTGGGGTTATCTACGAGCAGTACTTC. Its protein product is CASSSGGDSYLGVIYEQYF.

This clone was detected once. The CDR3 protein is CASVHSGPDTQYF. CDR3 nucleotide sequence: TGTGCCAGCGTGCACAGCGGGCCAGATACGCAGTATTTT. The rearrangement joins TRBV7-8 to TRBJ2-3; D is possibly TRBD2 (6 bases). Germline V gene data show CDR1 as SGHVS and CDR2 as FQNEAQ. This CDR3 contains 13 residues. The V end was cut by 8 bases, the J end by 4 bases, with 13 bases between.